This is a list of T cell receptor beta chains from one sample in a study of monozygotic twins with cystic fibrosis. Sequencing was performed with immunoSEQ multiplex PCR; in TCRdb, only in-frame clones are kept and a portion is missing. The sample carries about 14,000 clones, 85% to 95% recorded once. Sequences were obtained from blood. These TCRs come from a girl aged 2 to 9 with cystic fibrosis. Each CDR3 is given without its conserved first and last residue. The order of the fields is V gene, J gene, CDR3 protein.

TRBV6-5,TRBJ1-1,ASSYSPGEGGTEAF
TRBV5-5,TRBJ2-1,ASSWPPGRGSEGEQF
TRBV5-5,TRBJ2-7,ASSLGGYEQY
TRBV6-1,TRBJ2-7,ASSGLPGLASYEQY
TRBV6-4,TRBJ1-1,ASSVGMNTEAF
TRBV7-9,TRBJ1-3,ASSLGRGVRASGNTIY
TRBV19,TRBJ2-7,ASSNGRGYEQY
TRBV28,TRBJ1-5,ASSLLGVGKPQH
TRBV18,TRBJ2-4,ASSPGLAGVPETKNIQY
TRBV4-2,TRBJ1-2,ASSHPAGGRNYGYT
TRBV4-2,TRBJ2-5,ASSRYGGLAGAQETQY
TRBV5-1,TRBJ2-7,ASSRGTLYEQY
TRBV10-3,TRBJ1-5,AISERDSNSGQPQH
TRBV14,TRBJ2-4,ASSPGGNIQY
TRBV19,TRBJ2-1,ASSIASGRALDEQF
TRBV5-1,TRBJ1-1,ASSRGSARNTEAF
TRBV5-4,TRBJ1-5,ASSSLRPQH
TRBV6-5,TRBJ1-1,ATQGHTEAF
TRBV12-5,TRBJ1-5,ASGLVLLEYRQPQH
TRBV10-3,TRBJ2-7,AISDRVQDEQY
TRBV27,-,ASSTMTGPRVYEQY
TRBV30,TRBJ1-5,AWPGQANQPQH
TRBV11-2,TRBJ2-3,ASSPLRRADTDTQY
TRBV6-5,TRBJ2-1,ASSYQPRGSYNEQF
TRBV27,TRBJ1-2,ASSLSGRFYGYT
TRBV29-1,TRBJ2-7,SVEVAGYEQY
TRBV28,TRBJ2-7,ASSPGGSYEQY
TRBV19,TRBJ2-3,ASTHGVARGYTDTQY
TRBV2,TRBJ2-2,ASSESLAITLYTGELF
TRBV19,TRBJ2-2,ASKIRLFPGIGELF
TRBV28,TRBJ1-2,ASSLTGSYGYT
TRBV4-2,TRBJ2-1,ASSQVGTGSYNEQF
TRBV6-6,TRBJ1-1,ASITGVEAF
TRBV29-1,TRBJ2-3,SVARTGTDTQY
TRBV6-6,TRBJ2-7,ASRLTSGSYEQY
TRBV9,TRBJ1-1,ASSPHKNSEAF
TRBV15,TRBJ2-1,ATSRDLAPSYNEQF
TRBV5-4,TRBJ2-1,ASSLDASGRAISEQF
TRBV4-3,TRBJ2-1,ASSHGTSGSTYNEQF
TRBV7-6,TRBJ2-7,ASSLDRGLYEQY
TRBV4-1,TRBJ2-7,ASSQDALEAYEQY
TRBV18,TRBJ1-3,ASSPPLGPGNTIY
TRBV10-3,TRBJ1-1,AISESASRAF
TRBV25-1,TRBJ1-2,ASGITGYGYT
TRBV9,TRBJ2-3,ASSVDWVGVTDTQY